Following are 21 T cell receptor beta chains from one sample sequenced in a study of T and B cells in COVID-19 patients. From blood, 250-500 ng of genomic DNA served as TRB template. Multiplex PCR with BIOMED2 TRB-A/B primer pools amplified TRB rearrangements. TCRdb reanalysed the multiplex PCR reads using MiXCR and keeps one entry per CDR3 protein. The sample lists under 20,000 distinct CDR3 sequences, 27% seen once, with about 3.1% in the top ten. The sequencing sample was made of blood. These TCRs come from a human donor who had recovered from COVID-19.

This clonotype occurred a few times. The CDR3 loop is CASSPGNNEQFF. The CDR3 nucleotides are TGTGCCAGCAGCCCGGGGAACAATGAGCAGTTCTTC. The gene calls are TRBV6-1 and TRBJ2-1; perhaps TRBD2 as D (5 bases). The germline gives CDR1 MNHNS, CDR2 SASEGT. Trimming stripped 6 bases from V and 5 bases from J, with 8 bases between. The CDR3 has 12 amino acids.

The genes are TRBV18 and TRBJ2-3, with 10 nucleotides matching TRBD2. The CDR3 contains 17 residues. V lost 1 base and J lost 0; bases outside the gene matches: 4. Looked up from germline, CDR1 is KGHSH and CDR2 is LQKENI. The CDR3 region is CASSPLRTSGSTDTQYF. CDR3 DNA: TGTGCCAGCTCACCACTTAGGACTAGCGGAAGCACAGATACGCAGTATTTT.

This chain joins TRBV5-4 and TRBJ1-2; D is unclear. V shed 4 bases and J shed 1 base, with 8 bases lying between them. The CDR3 runs to 13 residues. The germline V gene encodes CDR1 SGHNT and CDR2 YYREEE (reference sequence). The CDR3 nucleotides read TGTGCCAGCAGCCCCGAGATTAACTATGGCTACACCTTC. It is translated as CASSPEINYGYTF.

The V gene is TRBV7-2, the J gene TRBJ2-7; D is unclear. The CDR3 length is 14 residues. The germline CDR1 and CDR2 sequences are SGHTA and FQGNSA. Trimming stripped 4 bases from V and 0 bases from J, with 10 bases between. In nucleotides, the CDR3 is TGTGCCAGCAGCTCATCGGCCGACTCCTACGAGCAGTACTTC. Translation gives CASSSSADSYEQYF.

V and J are TRBV27 and TRBJ2-2, with D perhaps assigned TRBD1 or TRBD2 (5 bases each). V was trimmed by 6 bases and J by 7 bases, leaving 12 bases between them. This CDR3 is built from 13 residues. CDR1 is MNHEY and CDR2 is SMNVEV in the germline V gene (reference sequence). Written as DNA, the CDR3 is TGTGCCAGCAGACTAGGGGTCGGCGGGGAGCTGTTTTTT. This gives the protein CASRLGVGGELFF.

The CDR3 bases are TGTGCCAGCAGCCTGACTACGGGAGGGCCCTACAATGAGCAGTTCTTC. This translates into CASSLTTGGPYNEQFF. The rearrangement joins TRBV7-2 to TRBJ2-1, with TRBD2 matching over 8 bases. Losses at the gene ends were 5 bases for V and 2 bases for J; bases not matched to a gene: 8. The CDR3 loop spans 16 amino acids. The germline gives CDR1 SGHTA, CDR2 FQGNSA.

A few counts support this clonotype. The rearrangement joins TRBV12-3 or TRBV12-4 to TRBJ1-6; D unclear. This CDR3 spans 14 amino acids. V lost 5 bases to trimming and J lost 9 bases, with 14 bases between them. The CDR3, as DNA: TGTGCCAGCAGTACTATCGGGGAGGGTTCACCCCTCCACTTT. It yields the protein CASSTIGEGSPLHF.

J is TRBJ2-5 and V is TRBV20-1; 14 nucleotides match TRBD2. The CDR3 contains 14 residues. CDR1 and CDR2 (germline): DFQATT, SNEGSKA (reference sequence). The trim removed 5 bases at V and 5 bases at J, leaving 4 bases unmatched. The CDR3 reads CSARLAGGSETQYF. In nucleotides, the CDR3 is TGCAGTGCTCGACTAGCGGGAGGGTCTGAGACCCAGTACTTC.

In this sample, this clonotype turned up many times. The chain links TRBV27 to TRBJ2-7; D tentatively fits TRBD1 or TRBD2 (6 bases each). V lost 5 bases and J 6 bases, leaving 14 bases between the germline ends. The CDR3 contains 13 residues. Looked up from germline, CDR1 is MNHEY and CDR2 is SMNVEV (reference sequence). CDR3 DNA: TGTGCCAGCAGTGTCCCGGGGGCCCCCGAGCAGTACTTC. Protein sequence: CASSVPGAPEQYF.

CDR3 protein: CASSWGQGISYEQYF. DNA for the CDR3: TGCGCCAGCAGCTGGGGACAGGGTATATCCTACGAGCAGTACTTC. This chain links TRBV5-1 with TRBJ2-7, with 9 bases lining up with TRBD1. Germline CDR1 reads SGHRS; CDR2 reads YFSETQ. The CDR3 sequence is 15 residues long. V lost 3 bases and J lost 1; bases outside the gene matches: 5.

In its sample, this clonotype was seen many times. This chain joins TRBV12-3 or TRBV12-4 and TRBJ2-5, with D hard to call. Trimming shortened V by 6 bases and J by 3 bases, and 20 bases separated the two germline ends. CDR3 length equals 16 residues. CDR3 residues: CASSKISVAAKETQYF. CDR3 nucleotides: TGTGCCAGCAGCAAAATCAGCGTGGCAGCCAAAGAGACCCAGTACTTC.

The chain is built from TRBV7-2 and TRBJ2-4; D gene ambiguous. Germline CDR1 and CDR2: SGHTA and FQGNSA. Trimming left V 3 bases short and J 10 bases short, with 7 bases between. The CDR3 extends over 11 amino acids. The CDR3 bases are TGTGCCAGCAGCTTCTCACAGATTCAGTACTTC. It is translated as CASSFSQIQYF.

This chain links TRBV29-1 with TRBJ2-7, with D tentatively TRBD1 (5 bases). The CDR3 is 11 amino acids. Germline V gives CDR1 SQVTM, CDR2 ANQGSEA. Deletions cut 6 bases from V and 1 base from J, with 7 bases between. CDR3 sequence reads: CSVRASYEQYF. The CDR3 DNA follows: TGCAGCGTCAGGGCGTCCTACGAGCAGTACTTC.

This clonotype was counted only a few times. This sequence joins TRBV10-1 and TRBJ2-2; TRBD1 matches at 9 bases. Germline loops: CDR1 WNHNN, CDR2 SYGVQD (reference sequence). With 6 bases clipped from V and 3 bases from J, the junction kept 8 bases outside the gene matches. The CDR3 totals 16 residues. The CDR3 protein is CASSPDRGRDTGELFF. The DNA of the CDR3 is TGCGCCAGCAGCCCCGACAGGGGGAGGGACACCGGGGAGCTGTTTTTT.

V gene TRBV20-1 combines with J gene TRBJ1-4; 8 bases are a match to TRBD1. Per germline, CDR1 DFQATT and CDR2 SNEGSKA (reference sequence). Losses at the gene ends were 7 bases for V and 13 bases for J; bases not matched to a gene: 2. CDR3 length: 9 residues. The DNA for the CDR3 is TGCAGTGGGGGGACAGGACTGTTTTTT. Protein sequence: CSGGTGLFF.

This clonotype has more than one count but fewer than ten. The V gene is TRBV5-4, the J gene TRBJ1-2; 9 nucleotides line up with TRBD1. CDR3 length: 14 residues. CDR1 and CDR2 from the germline V gene are SGHNT and YYREEE (reference sequence). V shed 0 bases and J 5 bases; nucleotides not matched to a gene: 2. The CDR3 bases are TGTGCCAGCAGCTTGGCCGGGACAGGGTATGGCTACACCTTC. Protein: CASSLAGTGYGYTF.

The genes are TRBV6-1 and TRBJ2-3, with 7 bases aligning to TRBD2. Germline-derived CDR1 and CDR2 are MNHNS and SASEGT. Losses at the gene ends were 5 bases for V and 0 bases for J; bases not matched to a gene: 5. The CDR3 is 15 residues long. CDR3 nucleotide sequence: TGTGCCAGCAGTTGGGAGGGTACTAGCACAGATACGCAGTATTTT. Its translation is CASSWEGTSTDTQYF.

This chain joins TRBV7-9 and TRBJ2-7, with D hard to call. Deletions cut 5 bases from V and 1 base from J, with 9 bases between. This CDR3 is built from 13 residues. The V gene's germline CDR1 is SEHNR and CDR2 FQNEAQ (reference sequence). The CDR3 coding sequence is TGTGCCAGCAGCCTCCATTTATCCTACGAGCAGTACTTC. Translating gives CASSLHLSYEQYF.

V and J are TRBV7-9 and TRBJ2-5, with D tentatively TRBD2 (7 bases). V shed 2 bases and J shed 6 bases, with 19 bases lying between them. Germline V CDR1 and CDR2: SEHNR, FQNEAQ (reference sequence). The CDR3 spans 16 residues. The CDR3 loop reads CASSLWEGEPPKTQYF. In DNA, the CDR3 is TGTGCCAGCAGCTTATGGGAGGGGGAGCCCCCTAAGACCCAGTACTTC. The variable domain in full, completed from reference TRBV7-9 and TRBJ2-5, reads DTGVSQNPRHKITKRGQNVTFRCDPISEHNRLYWYRQTLGQGPEFLTYFQNEAQLEKSRLLSDRFSAERPKGSFSTLEIQRTEQGDSAMYLCASSLWEGEPPKTQYFGPGTRLLVL.

This clonotype was recorded a few times. The CDR3: CASSFRKTRYQPQHF. The CDR3, as DNA: TGTGCCAGCAGTTTTCGGAAAACGAGGTATCAGCCCCAGCATTTT. This sequence joins TRBV12-3 or TRBV12-4 and TRBJ1-5; D gene uncertain. The V and J ends lost 3 bases and 5 bases respectively, with 14 bases between them. This CDR3 region has 15 residues.

This clonotype was seen ten or more times. The chain joins TRBV5-5 to TRBJ2-2; D possibly uses TRBD1 or TRBD2 (5 bases each). The length of the CDR3 is 15 residues. Germline V gene data show CDR1 as SGHKS and CDR2 as YYEKEE (reference sequence). Trimming cost V 3 bases and J 4 bases, with 13 bases left between them. In DNA, the CDR3 is TGTGCCAGCAGCTACTACGGGACCCTCACCGGGGAGCTGTTTTTT. The encoded protein is CASSYYGTLTGELFF.